This paragraph reports one T cell receptor beta chain. Its specificity is not known. Germline V lookup: CDR1 WSHSY, CDR2 SAAADI. V dropped 6 bases and J dropped 1 base, with 15 bases sitting between them. There are 15 residues in the CDR3. The sample comes from a study of T cells in Graves' hyperthyroidism and ophthalmopathy. Study-wide findings and caveats: Ophthalmopathy stood apart from stable hyperthyroidism in a 13 V-J model.

What was amplified from RNA transcripts were TCR beta CDR3 regions. The HTBI primer set drove a first-round RT-PCR of the TCR CDR3. TCRdb analysed the multiplex PCR reads with MiXCR anew, one entry per CDR3 protein. The sample has 500,000 to 650,000 distinct CDR3 sequences, 40% to 50% seen once. Sequencing input: peripheral blood or thyroid tissue (not recorded which). The V and J genes are TRBV10-2 and TRBJ2-5; D tentatively fits TRBD1 or TRBD2 (5 bases each). This clonotype was obtained from an adult woman with Graves' disease, either hyperthyroidism or ophthalmopathy (not recorded which). The CDR3 DNA is TGCGCCAGCAGCTGGGGCCTTGGGGGCCAAGAGACCCAGTACTTC. Amino acids: CASSWGLGGQETQYF.